This record covers a single TCR beta chain. Its antigen is not known. Study processing details: A classifier for distant metastasis in papillary thyroid cancer was constructed using CDR3 differences observed across clinicopathological groups. Using MiXCR, TCRdb re-called clones from the PCR reads. The V and J calls, along with clone size, are taken from TCRdb and not from the paper's own processing. The sample consists of over 15,000 clones, about 3.5% of them appearing once. None of the patients had undergone any treatment ahead of thyroid surgery. These data are taken from a study of metastatic and nonmetastatic thyroid tumors. Study-level background: Across blood and tumor or nodule tissue, repertoires from malignant and benign thyroid patients were compared with one another.

Trimming stripped 0 bases from V and 0 bases from J, with 9 bases between. The germline gives CDR1 SGHVS, CDR2 FNYEAQ. The CDR3 spans 16 residues. General study findings and limits: According to reports, the diversity of TCR beta was significantly higher in malignant thyroid tumors than in benign nodules, and this held in both blood and tumor samples.

This receptor was obtained from a female donor with papillary thyroid cancer or a benign thyroid nodule (not recorded which). Some clones in this sample may be carry-over from other donors' samples. The sequencing sample was made of tumor tissue. This chain links TRBV7-6 with TRBJ1-3; D is undetermined. The CDR3 DNA reads TGTGCCAGCAGCTTAGCGACCGCCAGCTCTGGAAACACCATATATTTT. The encoded protein is CASSLATASSGNTIYF.